Presented here are 21 T cell receptor beta chains from one specimen sequenced in a study of beta chain features in type 1 diabetes. Points from the study as a whole: In every one of the four CD4+ subsets, TCRB CDR3s were moderately but significantly shorter in Type 1 diabetes patients.

No antigens are known for them. As every portion of the isolated RNA was reverse transcribed, the sequencing read expressed TCRB transcripts. Sequenced by immunoSEQ multiplex PCR; TCRdb stores in-frame clones only, minus some. In the table there are 600,000 to 700,000 clones, roughly 12% of which are singletons. Sequenced sample: naive CD4+ T cells from blood. The origin of the receptors is a man between 18 and 29 years old with type 1 diabetes.

A few counts support this clone. The J gene is TRBJ2-1, the V gene TRBV2, with D unclear. Germline lookup yields CDR1 SNHLY and CDR2 FYNNEI. V was shortened by 6 bases and J by 2 bases, with 5 bases between the two germline ends. The CDR3 contains 12 residues. The CDR3 reads CASSRAYNEQFF. CDR3 bases: TGTGCCAGCAGCCGAGCCTACAATGAGCAGTTCTTC.

This clone was observed a few times. Other DNA variants within this sample encode the same CDR3. The CDR3 DNA reads as TGCGCCAGCAGCCTCGCGAACACCGGGGAGCTGTTTTTT. This gives the protein CASSLANTGELFF. This chain uses TRBV5-1 with TRBJ2-2, with D uncertain. V was cut by 4 bases and J by 0 bases, with 4 bases left in between. The germline CDR1 and CDR2 sequences are SGHRS and YFSETQ. The CDR3 is made up of 13 amino acids.

The J gene is TRBJ1-2, the V gene TRBV4-1, with TRBD1 matching over 7 bases. The CDR3 loop spans 15 amino acids. Germline V gives CDR1 MGHRA, CDR2 YSYEKL. V shed 2 bases, J shed 2 bases, and the junction held 5 bases outside the gene matches. Written as DNA, the CDR3 is TGCGCCAGCAGCCAAATGGAGGACAGGAACTATGGCTACACCTTC. Translated: CASSQMEDRNYGYTF.

This clone was seen a handful of times. The chain employs TRBV25-1 and TRBJ1-1; unclear D gene. The germline gives CDR1 MGHDK, CDR2 SYGVNS. This CDR3 is built from 12 residues. Deletions cut 3 bases from V and 0 bases from J, with 2 bases between. The CDR3 loop reads CASSDLNTEAFF. The CDR3 DNA is TGTGCCAGCAGTGACCTGAACACTGAAGCTTTCTTT.

This clone was seen more than once but under ten times. V and J are TRBV15 and TRBJ1-1; 7 bases align to TRBD1. CDR1 LNHNV and CDR2 YYDKDF come from the germline V gene (reference sequence). The J segment lost 4 bases and the V segment lost 5 bases, leaving 10 bases of the junction unmatched. The CDR3 sequence is 15 residues long. The CDR3 DNA sequence: TGTGCCACCAGCCCCCAAGCAGGGGGGAGCACTGAAGCTTTCTTT. It encodes CATSPQAGGSTEAFF.

Of note for this clone: Within the sample, other DNA sequences also encode this same CDR3. The V and J genes are TRBV5-1 and TRBJ2-1; D is ambiguous. The CDR3 has 13 residues. The V gene lost 0 bases and the J gene lost 7 bases, with 8 bases spanning the gap. CDR1 is SGHRS, CDR2 YFSETQ, per germline. This CDR3 is CASSLAGPNEQFF. DNA for the CDR3: TGCGCCAGCAGCTTGGCCGGGCCGAATGAGCAGTTCTTC.

In nucleotides, the CDR3 is TGTGCCAGCAGTCCCAGGGGGATATCAACTAATGAAAAACTGTTTTTT. Its translation: CASSPRGISTNEKLFF. J is TRBJ1-4 and V is TRBV2; 7 bases are a match to TRBD1. The CDR3 is 16 amino acids. Germline V gene lookup returns CDR1 SNHLY and CDR2 FYNNEI. Losses at the gene ends were 5 bases for V and 0 bases for J; bases not matched to a gene: 6.

The chain uses TRBV5-4 and TRBJ2-7; weak D call: TRBD1 (6 bases). The CDR3 totals 15 residues. Germline values: CDR1 SGHNT, CDR2 YYREEE (reference sequence). Trimming removed 4 bases at V and 3 bases at J, with 17 bases between. CDR3 sequence: CASSRQTGTSYEQYF. In DNA, the CDR3 is TGTGCCAGCAGCAGACAAACGGGGACAAGCTACGAGCAGTACTTC.

This rearrangement joins TRBV4-1 to TRBJ1-2, with D maybe TRBD1 (6 bases). The CDR3 spans 15 residues. Trimming removed 2 bases at V and 3 bases at J, with 13 bases between. Germline CDR1 and CDR2: MGHRA and YSYEKL. DNA of the CDR3: TGCGCCAGCAGCCAACCCAGGACAGCAGACTATGGCTACACCTTC. Protein sequence: CASSQPRTADYGYTF.

The chain links TRBV29-1 to TRBJ1-2; D is uncertain. V lost 3 bases and J 6 bases, leaving 5 bases between the germline ends. The CDR3 is made up of 10 amino acids. Germline-derived CDR1 and CDR2 are SQVTM and ANQGSEA. CDR3 bases: TGCAGCGTTGACCACGATGGCTACACCTTC. Amino acid sequence: CSVDHDGYTF.

This clone has a handful of counts. J is TRBJ2-1 and V is TRBV6-5; TRBD2 might be the D (5 bases). Trimming shortened V by 5 bases and J by 7 bases, and 15 bases separated the two germline ends. Germline CDR1 and CDR2: MNHEY and SVGAGI. This CDR3 comprises 14 residues. The CDR3 DNA reads as TGTGCCAGCAGTCTAGGGAGTAGCCTTAATGAGCAGTTCTTC. This translates into CASSLGSSLNEQFF.

This clone was seen more than once but under ten times. The chain couples TRBV7-8 to TRBJ2-7; TRBD2 aligns across 8 bases. V shed 6 bases and J 4 bases; nucleotides not matched to a gene: 14. This CDR3 region has 16 residues. CDR1 SGHVS and CDR2 FQNEAQ come from the germline V gene. The CDR3 region is CASSLLGLALSYEQYF. As DNA, the CDR3 is TGTGCCAGCAGTTTACTCGGACTAGCCCTCAGTTACGAGCAGTACTTC.

The chain joins TRBV19 to TRBJ2-1; 8 bases are shared with TRBD2. Germline values: CDR1 LNHDA, CDR2 SQIVND (reference sequence). This CDR3 is 16 amino acids long. The trim removed 0 bases at V and 2 bases at J, leaving 3 bases unmatched. CDR3 sequence: CASSIEGGGPYNEQFF. DNA for the CDR3: TGTGCCAGTAGTATAGAGGGCGGGGGGCCCTACAATGAGCAGTTCTTC.

There are a few counts of this clone. V usage is TRBV30 and J usage is TRBJ2-7, with D possibly being TRBD1 or TRBD2 (6 bases each). The J call may be in error: the DNA end matches TRBJ2-1 better. CDR1 GTSNPN and CDR2 SVGIG come from the germline V gene (reference sequence). The CDR3 length is 14 residues. In DNA form, the CDR3 reads TGTGCCTTCCAAGTGGGGGGCCCCTACAATGAGCAGTTCTTC. Its protein product is CAFQVGGPYNEQFF.

This clone came up a few times. The chain is built from TRBV5-1 and TRBJ1-1; tentative D call: TRBD1 (6 bases). Germline V lookup: CDR1 SGHRS, CDR2 YFSETQ. The germline V and J ends were trimmed by 0 bases and 1 base, with 13 bases remaining between them. This CDR3 is built from 16 residues. The CDR3 loop reads CASSLGLGASNTEAFF. CDR3 nucleotide sequence: TGCGCCAGCAGCTTGGGGCTGGGGGCCTCGAACACTGAAGCTTTCTTT.

This clone has a handful of counts. V and J are TRBV2 and TRBJ2-6; no clear D. The germline V gene has CDR1 SNHLY and CDR2 FYNNEI. The CDR3 is made up of 14 amino acids. Trimming shortened V by 7 bases and J by 0 bases, and 7 bases separated the two germline ends. CDR3 bases: TGTGCCAGCATTTCAAGCTCTGGGGCCAACGTCCTGACTTTC. It encodes CASISSSGANVLTF.

This chain connects TRBV11-2 to TRBJ2-5; D ambiguous. Germline V lookup: CDR1 SGHAT, CDR2 FQNNGV. The V gene lost 5 bases and the J gene lost 4 bases, with 11 bases spanning the gap. This CDR3 contains 13 residues. This CDR3 is CASSRPWPETQYF. The CDR3 DNA is TGTGCCAGCAGCCGCCCTTGGCCAGAGACCCAGTACTTC. Full variable domain (remainder filled in from reference TRBV11-2 and TRBJ2-5): EAGVAQSPRYKIIEKRQSVAFWCNPISGHATLYWYQQILGQGPKLLIQFQNNGVVDDSQLPKDRFSAERLKGVDSTLKIQPAKLEDSAVYLCASSRPWPETQYFGPGTRLLVL.

J is TRBJ1-1 and V is TRBV13; the D gene is possibly TRBD1 (5 bases). Per the germline V gene, CDR1 is PRHDT and CDR2 is FYEKMQ (reference sequence). V was shortened by 4 bases and J by 6 bases, with 15 bases between the two germline ends. The CDR3 contains 14 residues. CDR3 sequence: CASSSPSGVAEAFF. The CDR3 DNA is TGTGCCAGCAGCTCCCCTTCGGGGGTGGCTGAAGCTTTCTTT.

The chain joins TRBV29-1 to TRBJ2-5; D perhaps matches TRBD1 (6 bases). Germline-derived CDR1 and CDR2 are SQVTM and ANQGSEA. The CDR3 is made up of 10 amino acids. This CDR3 is CSGGNDRQYF. In nucleotides, the CDR3 is TGCAGTGGGGGCAATGACCGACAGTACTTC.

This clone showed up just a few times. The CDR3 region has the DNA TGCGCCAGCAGCTTCGTCCTCGGGACAGGGGCCACAGATACGCAGTATTTT. Translating it yields CASSFVLGTGATDTQYF. The chain recombines TRBV5-1 with TRBJ2-3, with 10 bases identical to TRBD1. The trim removed 2 bases at V and 2 bases at J, leaving 8 bases unmatched. Per germline, CDR1 SGHRS and CDR2 YFSETQ. The CDR3 totals 17 residues.

This clone has just a few counts. DNA of the CDR3: TGTGCCTGGGCGGACAGGGGCGGTGAAAAACTGTTTTTT. This sequence encodes CAWADRGGEKLFF. The J gene is TRBJ1-4, the V gene TRBV30; 9 bases are shared with TRBD1. CDR3 size: 13 residues. V dropped 5 bases and J dropped 7; count of bases not matched to a gene: 5. The germline CDR1 and CDR2 sequences are GTSNPN and SVGIG (reference sequence). The variable domain in full, with the rest retrieved from reference TRBV30 and TRBJ1-4, is SQTIHQWPATLVQPVGSPLSLECTVEGTSNPNLYWYRQAAGRGLQLLFYSVGIGQISSEVPQNLSASRPQDRQFILSSKKLLLSDSGFYLCAWADRGGEKLFFGSGTQLSVL.